This entry describes one TCR beta chain. This sample was taken from a study of blood T cell repertoires in COVID-19. On the study more broadly: From T cells, B-cell-depleted T cells, or PBMCs came the material, which was cDNA or gDNA.

Germline V gene sequence: CDR1 SGHKS, CDR2 YYEKEE (reference sequence). With 3 bases clipped from V and 6 bases from J, the junction kept 6 bases outside the gene matches. This CDR3 spans 14 amino acids. The protocol was immunoSEQ multiplex PCR, while the TCRdb copy is restricted to in-frame clones and leaves out a portion. The table includes over 200,000 clones, roughly 88% detected once. This rearrangement joins TRBV5-5 to TRBJ2-7, with TRBD1 matching over 10 bases. Sequencing was done on a sample of PBMCs or T cells enriched from blood (not recorded which). The clonotype was recovered from a woman aged 30 to 39 who had been exposed to COVID-19. The CDR3 protein is CASSSTGGFFEQYF. In nucleotides, the CDR3 is TGTGCCAGCAGCTCGACAGGGGGCTTTTTCGAGCAGTACTTC.